This T cell receptor (beta chain) is from a study of Graves' ophthalmopathy and Graves' hyperthyroidism. Amplification of the TCR beta CDR3 regions used RNA transcripts (as template). Amplification began with first-round RT-PCR using HTBI primers, then second-round multiplex PCR was performed. Each CDR3 protein is one row after TCRdb ran MiXCR on the multiplex PCR reads. The data show more than 1,000,000 distinct CDR3 sequences, with less than 45% seen just once and more than 9.5% held by the top ten. Trimming cost V 1 base and J 7 bases; bases outside gene matches: 5. From germline, CDR1 is SGHTA and CDR2 FQGNSA. This CDR3 has 15 residues. This clonotype was found many times.

The rearrangement uses TRBV7-2 and TRBJ1-4; TRBD1 aligns across 8 bases. This clonotype was obtained from an adult man with Graves' hyperthyroidism. Sample: peripheral blood or thyroid tissue (not recorded which). This chain's CDR3 is CASSLVGRGREKLFF. The CDR3 DNA reads TGTGCCAGCAGCTTAGTAGGCAGGGGGCGTGAAAAACTGTTTTTT.